This T cell receptor (beta chain) comes out of a study of shared clonotypes between healthy human individuals (TCRdb year 2020). Looking at the study overall: The cohort included three men and a couple of women between 18 and 49 years of age. For each donor, three plates each were used for CD4 naive and CD4 memory, two plates were used for CD8 naive, and one plate was used for CD8 memory. The study deeply sequenced blood TCR repertoires of about 5 healthy adults to estimate repertoire size and the extent of clonotype sharing between individuals. Different laboratories and diverse techniques were used to prepare libraries and sequence TCR repertoires, to increase sequencing depth and limit assay-specific biases. Leukapheresis yielded between about 0.8 and 9.5 billion PBMCs per donor. Findings and caveats that apply to the study as a whole: Only blood was sampled, and tissue TCR repertoires likely differ from those in blood. Rarefaction of sorted-subset datasets indicated incomplete sequencing despite the large sequencing depth. The small number of donors limited the genetic and exposure-history diversity represented. Higher generation probabilities were observed for clonotypes shared by all four sorted-subset donors than for non-shared clonotypes. Estimated clonotype richness was generally larger for naive than for memory subsets. Across four donors, approximately 5% of naive CD4, around 3.5% of naive CD8, 2% to 2.5% of memory CD4, and approximately 0.4% of memory CD8 clonotypes were shared. Pairwise subsampling indicated that sequencing depth was expected to affect the degree of clonotype sharing among donors.

With regard to this clone: Its antigen is still unknown. There are no base qualities to consult, and no much larger clone falls within one base.

Via the germline V gene, CDR1 is LGHNA and CDR2 YSLEER. The V and J ends are trimmed by 0 bases and 0 bases, leaving 9 bases between them. The CDR3 starts with the cysteine, ends with the phenylalanine, and has 15 residues. Only CDR3 DNA remains: 45 bases, in frame from the first base. TCR CDR3 regions were amplified from genomic DNA by multiplex PCR using the deep immunoSEQ assay. Extracted genomic DNA from each cell subset was spread evenly across all wells of several immunoSEQ 96-well plates, with each plate serving as a replicate. For sorted subsets, each replicate PCR was loaded with roughly 0.2 ug genomic DNA, equivalent to about 30,000 T cell genomes. Purified libraries were quantified with a Qubit 3.0 fluorometer, sized on a Bioanalyzer 2100, and re-quantified with the KAPA Library Quantification kit. Each immunoSEQ 96-well plate was sequenced on its own single-read 150-cycle Illumina NextSeq 550 flow cell. The original methods were these. The immunoSEQ output contained only junctional sequences without quality scores, so filtering could not match that applied to full-length reads. To assign V/J genes and CDR3, sequences were annotated against IMGT germline references using PyIR, a Python wrapper for IgBLAST v1.9. Reads were removed for weak V/J assignments (E-value above 1e-6), missing CDR3, stop codons, out-of-frame junctions, or ambiguous translated residues. V3J clonotypes were defined as sequences sharing the same inferred V gene, J gene, and CDR3 amino acid sequence. To compute the percentage overlap between repertoires, the number of shared unique clonotypes was divided by the size of the smaller repertoire. Three approaches were used to assess repertoire richness: RTK rarefaction, the Chao1 estimator, and Recon v2.1 estimates of unobserved clonotypes. Generation probabilities for all TCRbeta clonotypes obtained by the gDNA method from a handful of donors were computed using OLGA. Sourced from immuneACCESS, this table was stored by TCRdb with only in-frame sequences that have V and J called. A share of the clones is absent; for the studies checked, an unresolved V gene accounts for under half, and the remainder has no known explanation. That table furnishes V, J and clone size, whereas the DNA furnished D and trimming. The sample has around 2,000,000 clones on record, approximately 94% of them singletons. Roughly 1% of the sample comes from the top ten.

For the CD8 naive samples, CD45RO-negative cells were positively selected for CCR7, yielding a CD45RA+CCR7+ population from which TemRA cells were excluded. Donors were healthy HIV-negative adults with no recently reported acute infections or vaccinations. All donors were Caucasian adults living in Nashville, Tennessee, USA. After blood collection by leukapheresis, PBMCs were isolated using Ficoll-Histopaque density gradient centrifugation and then cryopreserved in the vapor phase of liquid nitrogen. Purity and quantity of every magnetically sorted T cell population were checked by analytical flow cytometry. Genomic DNA was isolated from each sorted fraction and quantified by UV absorbance on a Nanodrop 2000c.

Sample: naive CD8+ T cells sorted from blood. The cell subset or site label here, explained by the study, means: CD45RA+CCR7+. The rearrangement combines TRBV4-3 with TRBJ2-7, with no reliable assignment of the D segment. This sequence was found in a young man in good health. The CDR3: CASSQDLGNSYEQYF. The sequence in DNA is TGCGCCAGCAGCCAAGATCTGGGCAACTCCTACGAGCAGTACTTC.